This T cell receptor (beta chain) emerged from a study of blood T cell repertoires in COVID-19. The junction had 6 bases not matched to a gene; V was cut back by 5 bases and J by 2 bases. The CDR3 is 14 amino acids. The germline gives CDR1 SGDLS, CDR2 YYNGEE. Per the original methods: Reference gene primer amplification in the assay estimated nucleated cell counts. Here immunoSEQ multiplex PCR was the method, and the copy in TCRdb shows in-frame clones only, minus some. V and J calls and clone size are copied from that table; D and trimming were computed from the DNA. The sample yields some 58,000 clones, approximately 83% seen once.

The J gene is TRBJ2-7, the V gene TRBV9, with TRBD2 identical over 8 bases. The material sequenced was peripheral blood. This clonotype originated in a man over 45 with COVID-19, enrolled during active disease. CDR3 nucleotide sequence: TGTGCCAGCAGGGGACTAGTCAAACCCTACGAGCAGTACTTC. Amino acids: CASRGLVKPYEQYF.